One and the same sample provided the 6 T cell receptor beta chains below, sequenced in a study of blood T cell repertoires in COVID-19. Measured with immunoSEQ multiplex PCR; TCRdb has only the in-frame clones, and not every one. Of more than 400,000 clones listed, roughly nine tenths are singletons. Sequencing was done on a sample of PBMCs or T cells enriched from blood (not recorded which). The receptor source for this set is a woman aged 18-30 years who had recovered from COVID-19.

This clone has just one count. The chain couples TRBV10-2 to TRBJ1-1, with TRBD1 identical over 8 bases. Germline V CDR1 and CDR2: WSHSY, SAAADI. This CDR3 spans 13 amino acids. V lost 5 bases, J lost 7 bases, and 6 bases stayed unmatched. CDR3 residues: CASSPTGGIEAFF. The DNA of the CDR3 is TGCGCCAGCAGTCCAACAGGGGGTATTGAAGCTTTCTTT.

This chain uses TRBV6-6 with TRBJ1-1; 8 positions match TRBD1. CDR1 MNHNY and CDR2 SVGAGI come from the germline V gene (reference sequence). The V and J ends lost 4 bases and 7 bases, in that order; junction bases with no gene match: 11. CDR3 length equals 15 residues. The CDR3 sequence is CASSLSGGLMGEAFF. CDR3 DNA: TGTGCCAGCAGTTTGTCAGGGGGCCTGATGGGTGAAGCTTTCTTT.

The genes are TRBV5-1 and TRBJ2-3; 9 nucleotides agree with TRBD2. The CDR3 extends over 17 amino acids. Unmatched junction bases numbered 10, after V lost 0 bases and J lost 5 bases. CDR1 SGHRS and CDR2 YFSETQ come from the germline V gene. CDR3 amino acids: CASSLGPSSGVGDTQYF. In DNA form, the CDR3 reads TGCGCCAGCAGCTTGGGTCCCTCTAGCGGGGTTGGAGATACGCAGTATTTT.

This clone showed up just a few times. The V and J genes are TRBV10-3 and TRBJ1-5, with no clear D. The CDR3 contains 12 residues. V lost 6 bases, J lost 2 bases, and 5 bases lay in between. Germline CDR1 is ENHRY and CDR2 is SYGVKD. CDR3 sequence reads: CAISLGNQPQHF. In DNA, the CDR3 is TGTGCCATCAGCCTCGGCAATCAGCCCCAGCATTTT.

This clone was seen a single time. The genes are TRBV29-1 and TRBJ1-5; 7 bases agree with TRBD1. With V trimmed by 6 bases and J by 0 bases, 11 bases remained unmatched. Germline V gene data show CDR1 as SQVTM and CDR2 as ANQGSEA. The CDR3 totals 16 residues. CDR3 residues: CSVPGQNKHSNQPQHF. CDR3 nucleotides: TGCAGCGTCCCGGGACAGAACAAGCATAGCAATCAGCCCCAGCATTTT.

The chain has TRBV10-3 and TRBJ2-1, with a possible D match to TRBD1 (6 bases). Germline values: CDR1 ENHRY, CDR2 SYGVKD. The ends were cut back, 2 bases at V and 7 bases at J, with 9 bases in the middle. This CDR3 region has 13 residues. The CDR3: CAISEARGNEQFF. CDR3 bases: TGTGCCATCAGTGAGGCGAGGGGGAATGAGCAGTTCTTC.